The 14 T cell receptor beta chains given below trace back to one sample, sequenced in a study of T cells in Graves' hyperthyroidism and ophthalmopathy. Amplification of TCR beta CDR3 regions used RNA as the template. HTBI primers were employed in a first-round RT-PCR of the TCR CDR3. MiXCR, run by TCRdb on the multiplex PCR reads, gives a single entry per CDR3 protein. The table lists about 740,000 distinct CDR3 sequences, around 15% of them singletons, with 10% in the top ten. Sequencing used blood. Receptors were obtained from a woman aged 18-35 years with Graves' hyperthyroidism.

CDR3 amino acids: CASSGGPRRETQYF. DNA of the CDR3: TGTGCCTCCTCAGGGGGCCCCAGGCGAGAGACCCAGTACTTC. This chain connects TRBV7-2 to TRBJ2-5; 8 nucleotides agree with TRBD1. V trimming: 11 bases; J trimming: 4 bases; junction bases outside the gene matches: 12. Per the germline V gene, CDR1 is SGHTA and CDR2 is FQGNSA. There are 14 residues in the CDR3.

At least ten counts were recorded for this clonotype. The chain couples TRBV28 to TRBJ1-4, with 7 bases fitting TRBD1. Per the germline V gene, CDR1 is MDHEN and CDR2 is SYDVKM. The CDR3 runs to 16 residues. After removal of 7 bases from V and 7 bases from J, the junction contained 15 bases not matched to a gene. CDR3 protein: CASMSAGGSLSEKLFF. For the CDR3, the DNA is TGTGCCAGCATGTCGGCAGGGGGATCTCTTAGTGAAAAACTGTTTTTT. The whole variable domain, remainder taken from reference TRBV28 and TRBJ1-4, is DVKVTQSSRYLVKRTGEKVFLECVQDMDHENMFWYRQDPGLGLRLIYFSYDVKMKEKGDIPEGYSVSREKKERFSLILESASTNQTSMYLCASMSAGGSLSEKLFFGSGTQLSVL.

This clonotype has a count of ten or more. V is TRBV7-9 and J is TRBJ1-1; D is unclear. Germline-derived CDR1 and CDR2 are SEHNR and FQNEAQ (reference sequence). The CDR3 totals 12 residues. V lost 1 base, J lost 7 bases, and 7 bases lay in between. The CDR3 here is CASSLGGNEAFF. CDR3 coding DNA: TGTGCCAGCAGCTTAGGTGGGAATGAAGCTTTCTTT.

Turning to this clonotype: This may come from a read error, since a much larger clone is one base off. The V and J genes are TRBV7-9 and TRBJ2-5; a possible D gene is TRBD2 (7 bases). Trimming removed 5 bases at V and 9 bases at J, with 19 bases between. CDR3 length: 14 amino acids. Germline V gives CDR1 SEHNR, CDR2 FQNEAQ (reference sequence). DNA of the CDR3: TGTGCCAGCAGCCCCCCCGGGGGGCGTGAGGCCCAGTACTTC. Translated, it gives CASSPPGGREAQYF. Looking up the rest from reference TRBV7-9 and TRBJ2-5 gives the full variable domain: DTGVSQNPRHKITKRGQNVTFRCDPISEHNRLYWYRQTLGQGPEFLTYFQNEAQLEKSRLLSDRFSAERPKGSFSTLEIQRTEQGDSAMYLCASSPPGGREAQYFGPGTRLLVL.

This sequence joins TRBV24-1 and TRBJ1-2, with D hard to call. The germline V gene has CDR1 KGHDR and CDR2 SFDVKD. The V gene lost 12 bases and the J gene lost 7 bases, with 11 bases spanning the gap. There are 10 residues in the CDR3. The CDR3 loop is CAPISSGYTF. CDR3 nucleotides: TGTGCCCCCATATCGTCTGGCTACACCTTC.

The genes are TRBV29-1 and TRBJ1-1; D is unresolved. Trimming cost V 0 bases and J 1 base, with 18 bases left between them. The CDR3 totals 17 residues. Germline CDR1 reads SQVTM; CDR2 reads ANQGSEA. CDR3 sequence (DNA): TGCAGCGTTGAAGACACAGTGAACAGACCAAAGAACACTGAAGCTTTCTTT. This encodes CSVEDTVNRPKNTEAFF.

This clonotype was seen repeatedly, ten times or more. CDR3 nucleotides: TGCAGTGCTCGTGGAAACAGAGAATCTGAAGCTTTCTTT. Protein: CSARGNRESEAFF. This rearrangement joins TRBV20-1 to TRBJ1-1; no firm D call. Germline V lookup: CDR1 DFQATT, CDR2 SNEGSKA (reference sequence). The V end lost 5 bases, the J end lost 6 bases, and 16 bases lay between the germline ends. The CDR3 is 13 amino acids.

Many counts were recorded for this clonotype. The V gene is TRBV18, the J gene TRBJ2-1; D is ambiguous. The ends were cut back, 1 base at V and 7 bases at J, with 8 bases in the middle. The germline gives CDR1 KGHSH, CDR2 LQKENI. The CDR3 consists of 13 residues. The CDR3 DNA is TGTGCCAGCTCACCACTTCAGCGTAATGAGCAGTTCTTC. This translates into CASSPLQRNEQFF.

This clonotype has ten or more counts. The rearrangement links TRBV18 to TRBJ2-7, with 7 positions matching TRBD1. Trimming cost V 5 bases and J 3 bases; bases outside gene matches: 7. Germline V gene lookup returns CDR1 KGHSH and CDR2 LQKENI. The CDR3 is made up of 14 amino acids. The CDR3 here is CASSSGQVHYEQYF. The CDR3 DNA follows: TGTGCCAGCTCATCCGGACAGGTGCACTACGAGCAGTACTTC. The full variable domain, completed using reference TRBV18 and TRBJ2-7, is NAGVMQNPRHLVRRRGQEARLRCSPMKGHSHVYWYRQLPEEGLKFMVYLQKENIIDESGMPKERFSAEFPKEGPSILRIQQVVRGDSAAYFCASSSGQVHYEQYFGPGTRLTVT.

This clonotype was seen at least ten times. This chain connects TRBV7-3 to TRBJ2-1; 12 nucleotides agree with TRBD2. The CDR3 extends over 16 amino acids. J lost 4 bases, V lost 5 bases, and 6 bases had no gene match. The germline V gene has CDR1 SGHTA and CDR2 FQGTGA. In DNA, the CDR3 is TGTGCCAGCAGCCTCCACGGGACTAGCGGGTACAATGAGCAGTTCTTC. This codes for CASSLHGTSGYNEQFF.

This clonotype has ten or more counts. The V gene is TRBV7-8, the J gene TRBJ2-1; D may be TRBD1 (5 bases). The V gene lost 4 bases and the J gene lost 1 base, with 11 bases spanning the gap. Germline V gene lookup returns CDR1 SGHVS and CDR2 FQNEAQ. The CDR3 totals 15 residues. The CDR3 nucleotides are TGTGCCAGCAGCTCTGGACGGACATCCTACAATGAGCAGTTCTTC. Its protein product is CASSSGRTSYNEQFF.

The chain employs TRBV2 and TRBJ2-1; 8 nucleotides align to TRBD2. Germline V gene sequence: CDR1 SNHLY, CDR2 FYNNEI. Losses at the gene ends were 6 bases for V and 2 bases for J; bases not matched to a gene: 9. The CDR3 runs 16 residues. In nucleotides, the CDR3 is TGTGCCAGCAGGTCCGCACTAGCGGTTACCTACAATGAGCAGTTCTTC. Its protein is CASRSALAVTYNEQFF. Variable domain in full (rest from reference TRBV2 and TRBJ2-1): EPEVTQTPSHQVTQMGQEVILRCVPISNHLYFYWYRQILGQKVEFLVSFYNNEISEKSEIFDDQFSVERPDGSNFTLKIRSTKLEDSAMYFCASRSALAVTYNEQFFGPGTRLTVL.

This clonotype was recorded many times. A junction end diverges from the germline sequence, so it may reflect a read error. The chain recombines TRBV2 with TRBJ2-7; D uncertain. Per germline, CDR1 SNHLY and CDR2 FYNNEI. The length of the CDR3 is 15 residues. CDR3 sequence: CASSEGLAKLYGQYF. CDR3 sequence (DNA): TGTGCCAGCAGTGAAGGGCTGGCAAAGCTCTACGGGCAGTACTTC. The full variable domain, its missing parts supplied by reference TRBV2 and TRBJ2-7, is EPEVTQTPSHQVTQMGQEVILRCVPISNHLYFYWYRQILGQKVEFLVSFYNNEISEKSEIFDDQFSVERPDGSNFTLKIRSTKLEDSAMYFCASSEGLAKLYGQYFGPGTRLTVT.

This clonotype was recorded at least ten times. The chain couples TRBV30 to TRBJ2-7; D gene ambiguous. The V and J ends lost 2 bases and 4 bases respectively, with 9 bases between them. The germline V gene has CDR1 GTSNPN and CDR2 SVGIG (reference sequence). The CDR3 extends over 12 amino acids. The DNA for the CDR3 is TGTGCCTGGAGTCTTAACGGGTACGAGCAGTACTTC. Translating gives CAWSLNGYEQYF.